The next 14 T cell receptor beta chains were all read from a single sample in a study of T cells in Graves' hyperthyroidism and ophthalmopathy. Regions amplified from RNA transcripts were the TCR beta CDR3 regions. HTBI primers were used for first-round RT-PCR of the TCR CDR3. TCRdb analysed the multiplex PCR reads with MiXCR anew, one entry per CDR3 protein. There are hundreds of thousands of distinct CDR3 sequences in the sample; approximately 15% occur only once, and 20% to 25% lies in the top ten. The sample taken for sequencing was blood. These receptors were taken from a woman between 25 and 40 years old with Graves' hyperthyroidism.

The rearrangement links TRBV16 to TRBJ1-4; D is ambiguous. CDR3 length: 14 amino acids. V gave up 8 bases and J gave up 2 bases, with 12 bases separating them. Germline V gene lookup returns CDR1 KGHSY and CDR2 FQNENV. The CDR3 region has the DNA TGTGCCAGCTGCCGGGCGGATACTAATGAAAAACTGTTTTTT. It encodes CASCRADTNEKLFF.

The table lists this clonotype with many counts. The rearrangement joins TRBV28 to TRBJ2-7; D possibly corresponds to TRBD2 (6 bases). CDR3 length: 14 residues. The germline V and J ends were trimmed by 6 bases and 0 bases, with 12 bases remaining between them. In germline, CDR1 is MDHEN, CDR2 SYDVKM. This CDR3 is CASSLVGSSYEQYF. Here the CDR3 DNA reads TGTGCCAGCAGCTTAGTCGGGAGCTCCTACGAGCAGTACTTC. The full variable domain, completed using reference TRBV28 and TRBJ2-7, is DVKVTQSSRYLVKRTGEKVFLECVQDMDHENMFWYRQDPGLGLRLIYFSYDVKMKEKGDIPEGYSVSREKKERFSLILESASTNQTSMYLCASSLVGSSYEQYFGPGTRLTVT.

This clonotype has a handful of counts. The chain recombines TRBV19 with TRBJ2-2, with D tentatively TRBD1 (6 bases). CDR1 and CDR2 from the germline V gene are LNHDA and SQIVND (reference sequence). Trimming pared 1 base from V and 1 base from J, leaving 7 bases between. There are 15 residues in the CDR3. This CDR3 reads CASSIAQGNTGELFF. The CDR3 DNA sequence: TGTGCCAGTAGTATAGCACAGGGGAACACCGGGGAGCTGTTTTTT. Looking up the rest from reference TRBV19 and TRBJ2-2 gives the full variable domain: DGGITQSPKYLFRKEGQNVTLSCEQNLNHDAMYWYRQDPGQGLRLIYYSQIVNDFQKGDIAEGYSVSREKKESFPLTVTSAQKNPTAFYLCASSIAQGNTGELFFGEGSRLTVL.

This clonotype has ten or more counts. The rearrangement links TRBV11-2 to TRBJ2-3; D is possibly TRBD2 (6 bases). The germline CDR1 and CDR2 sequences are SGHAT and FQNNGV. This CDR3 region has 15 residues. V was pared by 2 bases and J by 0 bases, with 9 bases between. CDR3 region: CASSLQRASTDTQYF. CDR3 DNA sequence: TGTGCCAGCAGCTTACAGCGGGCTAGCACAGATACGCAGTATTTT.

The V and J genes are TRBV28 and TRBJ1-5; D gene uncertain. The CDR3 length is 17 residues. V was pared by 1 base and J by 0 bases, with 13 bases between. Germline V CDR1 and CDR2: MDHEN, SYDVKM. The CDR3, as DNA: TGTGCCAGCAGTTTATACCCCCGCACCTTTAGCAATCAGCCCCAGCATTTT. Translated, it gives CASSLYPRTFSNQPQHF.

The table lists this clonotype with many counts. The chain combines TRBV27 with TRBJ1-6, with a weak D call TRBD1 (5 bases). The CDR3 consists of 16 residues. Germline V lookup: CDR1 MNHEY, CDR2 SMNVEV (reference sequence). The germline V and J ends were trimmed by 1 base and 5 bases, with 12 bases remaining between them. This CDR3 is CASSLFSGGNNSPLHF. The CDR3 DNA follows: TGTGCCAGCAGTTTATTCTCTGGGGGAAATAATTCACCCCTCCACTTT.

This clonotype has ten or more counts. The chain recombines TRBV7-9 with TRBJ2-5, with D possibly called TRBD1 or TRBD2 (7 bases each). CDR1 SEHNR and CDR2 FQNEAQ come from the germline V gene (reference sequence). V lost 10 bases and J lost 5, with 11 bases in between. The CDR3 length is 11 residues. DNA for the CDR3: TGTGCCACCCAGGGGGGGGAGACCCAGTACTTC. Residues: CATQGGETQYF. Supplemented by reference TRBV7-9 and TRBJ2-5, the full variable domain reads DTGVSQNPRHKITKRGQNVTFRCDPISEHNRLYWYRQTLGQGPEFLTYFQNEAQLEKSRLLSDRFSAERPKGSFSTLEIQRTEQGDSAMYLCATQGGETQYFGPGTRLLVL.

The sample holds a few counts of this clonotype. The CDR3 coding sequence is TGCGCCAGCAGTGAGACGACAGGGTTTAATTCACCCCTCCACTTT. Translated, it gives CASSETTGFNSPLHF. The rearrangement links TRBV10-1 to TRBJ1-6; TRBD1 agrees at 7 bases. V was clipped by 2 bases and J by 6 bases; unmatched bases: 4. The CDR3 extends over 15 amino acids. Germline loops: CDR1 WNHNN, CDR2 SYGVQD (reference sequence).

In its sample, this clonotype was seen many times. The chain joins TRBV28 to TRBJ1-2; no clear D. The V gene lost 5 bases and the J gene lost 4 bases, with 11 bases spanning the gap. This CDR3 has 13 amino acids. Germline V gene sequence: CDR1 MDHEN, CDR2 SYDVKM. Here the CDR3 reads CASSPPETYGYTF. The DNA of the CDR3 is TGTGCCAGCAGTCCCCCAGAGACCTATGGCTACACCTTC.

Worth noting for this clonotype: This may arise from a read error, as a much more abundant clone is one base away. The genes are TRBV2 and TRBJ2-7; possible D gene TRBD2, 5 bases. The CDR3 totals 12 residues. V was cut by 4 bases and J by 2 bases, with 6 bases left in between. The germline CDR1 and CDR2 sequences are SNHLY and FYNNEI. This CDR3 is CASSGGAYEQYF. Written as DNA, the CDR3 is TGTGCCAGCAGTGGGGGAGCCTACGAGCAGTACTTC.

The CDR3 nucleotides read TGTGCCAGCAGTTTAGGCGGGGCAGGGGCAAAGTTCTTC. As protein: CASSLGGAGAKFF. The chain combines TRBV12-3 or TRBV12-4 with TRBJ2-1; D tentatively fits TRBD1 or TRBD2 (6 bases each). V was trimmed by 1 base and J by 14 bases, leaving 15 bases between them. The CDR3 length is 13 residues.

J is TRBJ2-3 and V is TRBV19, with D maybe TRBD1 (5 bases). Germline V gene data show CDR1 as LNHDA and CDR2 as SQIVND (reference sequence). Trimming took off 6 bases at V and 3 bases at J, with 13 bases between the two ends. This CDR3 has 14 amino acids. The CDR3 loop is CASSDQGRTDTQYF. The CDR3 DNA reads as TGTGCCAGTAGCGATCAGGGTCGTACAGATACGCAGTATTTT.

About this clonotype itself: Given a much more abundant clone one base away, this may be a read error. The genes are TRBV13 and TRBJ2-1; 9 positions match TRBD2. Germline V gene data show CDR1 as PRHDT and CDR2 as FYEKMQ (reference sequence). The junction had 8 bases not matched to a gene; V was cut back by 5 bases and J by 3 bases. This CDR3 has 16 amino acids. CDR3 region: CASSIFGGRDYNEQFF. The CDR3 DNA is TGTGCCAGCAGCATATTCGGCGGGAGGGACTACAATGAGCAGTTCTTC.

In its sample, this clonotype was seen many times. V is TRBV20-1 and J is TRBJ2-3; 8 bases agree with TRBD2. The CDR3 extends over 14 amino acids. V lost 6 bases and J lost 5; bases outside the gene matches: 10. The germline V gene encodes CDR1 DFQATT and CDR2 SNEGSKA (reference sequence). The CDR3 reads CSAGPLAVLDTQYF. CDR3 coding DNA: TGCAGTGCGGGGCCACTAGCGGTCCTAGATACGCAGTATTTT.